Following are 22 T cell receptor delta chains from one sample sequenced in a study of γδ T cells in repeated Plasmodium falciparum infection (TCRdb year 2021). The protocol used for the library was multiplex PCR. Sequencing was performed on an Illumina MiSeq. Via CATT, TCRdb reprocessed the public reads, and rows with identical DNA were then joined. Counted in this sample were approximately 50,000 delta-chain clones; approximately 1.8% of them appeared once. Roughly a quarter of the sample is taken by the ten largest. For bulk TCR repertoire analysis, Vgamma9/Vdelta2+ and Vdelta2-negative gammadelta T cell populations were flow-sorted out of peripheral blood mononuclear cells. The material sequenced was gamma-delta T cells from blood. The receptors derive from a pool of human donors (malaria-infected and uninfected, not separated).

This clone occurred many times. The rearrangement uses TRDV1 and TRDJ1, with 10 positions matching TRDD3. Because TCRdb records no J gene, it was assigned here through a match of the DNA to germline. The junction had 27 bases not matched to a gene; V was cut back by 5 bases and J by 3 bases. Germline values: CDR1 TSWWSYY, CDR2 QGS. This CDR3 is built from 22 residues. CDR3 sequence (DNA): TGTGCTCTTGGGTCCCAGGCGGGATCCTACGAGGCGACTGGGGGATGCTCCGATAAACTCATCTTT. Translation gives CALGSQAGSYEATGGCSDKLIF.

This clone has a count of ten or more. A far larger clone lies a single base away; this is likely a read error. The rearrangement joins TRDV1 to TRDJ1; 10 bases agree with TRDD3. The CDR3 spans 21 residues. CDR1 TSWWSYY and CDR2 QGS come from the germline V gene. V shed 5 bases and J 0 bases; nucleotides not matched to a gene: 21. The CDR3 bases are TGTGCTCTTGGGAAGTTCCTCCGGGGGATACGCGGGGTTATTTACACCGATAAACTCATCTTT. Its protein product is CALGKFLRGIRGVIYTDKLIF.

This clone was seen a few times. TCRdb assigns this DNA the protein of a much larger clone, which departs from its translation at residue 10; this likely reflects a read error, and the protein shown comes from translating the DNA. The rearrangement links TRDV1 to TRDJ1; 9 bases fit TRDD3. Assignment of the J gene here rests on matching the DNA to germline, because TCRdb gives none. Germline values: CDR1 TSWWSYY, CDR2 QGS. The J segment lost 0 bases and the V segment lost 0 bases, leaving 17 bases of the junction unmatched. The CDR3 runs to 21 residues. This CDR3 reads CALGELELLRGILPYTDKLIF. The CDR3, as DNA: TGTGCTCTTGGGGAACTTGAACTCCTACGGGGGATACTGCCGTACACCGATAAACTCATCTTT.

This clone was detected many times. TCRdb lists the protein of a much larger clone for this DNA, which differs at residue 5, so this is likely a read error; the protein given here is translated from the DNA itself. The chain recombines TRAV38-2/DV8 with TRDJ1; D perhaps matches TRDD3 (5 bases). The J gene, left out of TCRdb, was set here by checking the DNA against germline. Germline CDR1 is TSESDYY and CDR2 is QEAYKQQN. V was clipped by 9 bases and J by 5 bases, with 23 bases between them. The CDR3 extends over 15 amino acids. The CDR3 reads CASSCGIRRADKLIF. In nucleotides, the CDR3 is TGTGCTTCGTCCTGTGGGATCCGGCGGGCTGATAAACTCATCTTT.

In its sample, this clone was seen a few times. TCRdb's listed protein matches a much larger clone and diverges from this DNA's translation at residue 8, likely through a read error; the protein shown comes from the DNA. The chain uses TRDV1 and TRDJ1, with D unresolved. No J gene is reported in TCRdb; it was inferred here by comparing the DNA with germline. The germline V gene encodes CDR1 TSWWSYY and CDR2 QGS. This CDR3 has 13 amino acids. The V and J ends lost 0 bases and 7 bases respectively, with 9 bases between them. CDR3 in amino acids: CALGELYLGKLIF. The CDR3 DNA reads as TGTGCTCTTGGGGAACTCTACTTGGGTAAACTCATCTTT.

In this sample, this clone turned up many times. TCRdb has a much larger clone's protein, which differs at residue 14 from the translation of this DNA, likely because of a read error; what is shown is the protein translated from the DNA. The rearrangement joins TRDV1 to TRDJ1; a possible D gene is TRDD3 (6 bases). Germline V gives CDR1 TSWWSYY, CDR2 QGS. The CDR3 spans 19 residues. V lost 2 bases to trimming and J lost 3 bases, with 25 bases between them. CDR3 sequence (DNA): TGTGCTCTTGGGGAAGGCGCTGGGGCCCGGAGAGGGTACGCCGATAAACTCATCTTT. As protein: CALGEGAGARRGYADKLIF.

This clone was seen a few times. TCRdb assigns this DNA the protein of a much larger clone, which departs from its translation at residue 3; this likely reflects a read error, and the protein shown comes from translating the DNA. V usage is TRDV2 and J usage is TRDJ1; maybe TRDD3 (5 bases). The J gene is absent in TCRdb and was assigned here via DNA matching to germline. The CDR3 loop spans 16 amino acids. The germline V gene has CDR1 GEAIGNYY and CDR2 EKD. CDR3 loop: CAYDTVGGGYTDKLIF. In nucleotides, the CDR3 is TGTGCCTATGACACCGTCGGGGGGGGTTACACCGATAAACTCATCTTT.

This clone has at least ten counts. One base separates it from a far larger clone, so it is likely a read error. Different DNA sequences within this sample yield the same CDR3. J is TRDJ1 and V is TRDV1; 9 bases align to TRDD3. As TCRdb names no J gene, one was assigned here on the basis of a DNA match to germline. Germline loops: CDR1 TSWWSYY, CDR2 QGS. CDR3 length equals 25 residues. CDR3 DNA sequence: TGTGCCCTTGGGCGTCGTAGGCCTTTCCTAATGTTGGTTACTGGGGGACCGCTGTACACCGATAAACTCATCTTT. It translates to CALGRRRPFLMLVTGGPLYTDKLIF.

As to this clone: With a much larger clone just one base away, this may be a read error. The CDR3 DNA reads as TGTGCTCTTGGCCTGTCTACTTCGTACCGGGGGACTAGTTACACCGATAAACTCATCTTT. It translates to CALGLSTSYRGTSYTDKLIF. The chain has TRDV1 and TRDJ1; possible D gene TRDD3, 6 bases. TCRdb does not report a J gene; here it was assigned by matching the DNA to germline references. The V and J ends lost 6 bases and 0 bases respectively, with 29 bases between them. The CDR3 totals 20 residues. The V gene's germline CDR1 is TSWWSYY and CDR2 QGS.

In the case of this clone: One base away lies a much larger clone, so this may be a sequencing read error. The chain uses TRDV1 and TRDJ1; 8 bases line up with TRDD3. TCRdb is silent on the J gene; assignment here came from matching the DNA to germline. The V gene's germline CDR1 is TSWWSYY and CDR2 QGS. The CDR3 is 24 amino acids. The trim removed 4 bases at V and 0 bases at J, leaving 31 bases unmatched. The CDR3 nucleotides read TGTGCTCTTGGGGGACTTGTACACTTCCTCCAAATTGTTACTGGGGGTTTCTACACCGATAAACTCATCTTT. Translation gives CALGGLVHFLQIVTGGFYTDKLIF.

This clone was observed many times. This sequence joins TRDV1 and TRDJ1, with TRDD3 matching over 12 bases. Germline V gives CDR1 TSWWSYY, CDR2 QGS. The CDR3 totals 28 residues. V trimming: 0 bases; J trimming: 11 bases; junction bases outside the gene matches: 46. The CDR3 protein is CALGELVPRYLPVNQTGGYSSQKWVLIF. DNA of the CDR3: TGTGCTCTTGGGGAACTAGTCCCCAGATACCTTCCCGTCAACCAAACTGGGGGATACTCAAGTCAAAAATGGGTGCTCATCTTT.

This clone showed up just a few times. This sequence is one base from a far larger clone and is likely a read error. Other DNA sequences from this sample encode an identical CDR3 as well. The gene calls are TRDV1 and TRDJ1, with 11 bases identical to TRDD3. As TCRdb names no J gene, one was assigned here on the basis of a DNA match to germline. There are 22 residues in the CDR3. CDR1 is TSWWSYY and CDR2 is QGS in the germline V gene. This CDR3 is CALGETRIPTWAGGYRDDKLIF. Here the CDR3 DNA reads TGTGCCCTTGGGGAAACGAGAATTCCTACGTGGGCTGGGGGATACAGGGACGATAAACTCATCTTT.

This clone was counted between two and nine times. TCRdb pairs this DNA with a much larger clone's protein that differs at residue 8, likely a read error; the protein shown was translated from the DNA. The chain uses TRDV3 and TRDJ3, with D maybe TRDD3 (6 bases). The J gene, not given by TCRdb, was assigned here from a germline match of the nucleotide sequence. CDR1 and CDR2 (germline): TVYSNPD, GDNSRS (reference sequence). The length of the CDR3 is 17 residues. Trimming removed 3 bases from V and 0 bases from J, with 15 bases in between. The CDR3 DNA sequence: TGTGCCTTCCGGGGGAAAGGTGGCTCCTGGGACACCCGACAGATGTTTTTC. Protein sequence: CAFRGKGGSWDTRQMFF.

Many counts were recorded for this clone. A far larger clone is a single base away, which makes a read error likely. Within the sample, other DNA sequences also encode this same CDR3. V is TRDV3 and J is TRDJ1; 8 bases match TRDD2. Germline CDR1 and CDR2: TVYSNPD and GDNSRS (reference sequence). The CDR3 is made up of 16 amino acids. CDR3 in DNA: TGTGCCTTTCGCTTCCTACTAGGACTGTACACCGATAAACTCATCTTC. It specifies CAFRFLLGLYTDKLIF.

This clone was observed many times. TCRdb assigns this DNA the protein of a much larger clone, which departs from its translation at residue 9; this likely reflects a read error, and the protein shown comes from translating the DNA. The chain uses TRAV38-2/DV8 and TRDJ1, with D possibly being TRDD3 (6 bases). TCRdb lists no J gene, so it was determined here by aligning the DNA to germline. V was trimmed by 4 bases and J by 3 bases, leaving 16 bases between them. This CDR3 spans 15 amino acids. Germline V CDR1 and CDR2: TSESDYY, QEAYKQQN. The CDR3 loop reads CAYRGTGMVPDKLIF. In DNA, the CDR3 is TGTGCTTATAGGGGGACGGGGATGGTTCCCGATAAACTCATCTTT.

A few counts support this clone. Given a far larger clone just one base away, this is likely a sequencing read error. The same CDR3 can be traced to other DNA sequences in this sample. This CDR3 reads CALGEHGYLYWGIHTDKLIF. The DNA of the CDR3 is TGTGCTCTTGGGGAGCATGGCTACTTGTACTGGGGGATTCACACCGATAAACTCATCTTT. This sequence joins TRDV1 and TRDJ1, with 10 bases identical to TRDD3. This CDR3 is 20 amino acids long. The germline gives CDR1 TSWWSYY, CDR2 QGS. The V segment lost 3 bases and the J segment 0 bases; nucleotides outside the gene matches: 16.

There are many counts of this clone. Translating this DNA gives a protein that differs at residue 15 from the TCRdb one, which belongs to a much larger clone; a read error is likely, and the protein shown is this translation. This sequence joins TRDV3 and TRDJ1; 8 bases align to TRDD3. The J gene is absent in TCRdb and was assigned here via DNA matching to germline. With V trimmed by 0 bases and J by 3 bases, 24 bases remained unmatched. Per the germline V gene, CDR1 is TVYSNPD and CDR2 is GDNSRS (reference sequence). The CDR3 contains 20 residues. The CDR3 loop is CAFSPPTLTGGRPYADKLIF. The CDR3 nucleotides are TGTGCCTTTAGTCCTCCTACCTTGACTGGGGGTAGACCGTACGCCGATAAACTCATCTTT. Together with reference TRDV3 and TRDJ1, the CDR3 gives the full variable domain: CDKVTQSSPDQTVASGSEVVLLCTYDTVYSNPDLFWYRIRPDYSFQFVFYGDNSRSEGADFTQGRFSVKHILTQKAFHLVISPVRTEDSATYYCAFSPPTLTGGRPYADKLIFGKGTRVTVEP.

The table lists this clone with a few counts. A far larger clone is only one base removed, so a read error is likely. Different DNA sequences within this sample yield the same CDR3. The chain joins TRDV2 to TRDJ1; 11 nucleotides agree with TRDD3. Here the J gene came from matching the DNA to germline, since TCRdb omits it. Germline V CDR1 and CDR2: GEAIGNYY, EKD. V dropped 1 base and J dropped 5; count of bases not matched to a gene: 5. This CDR3 has 15 amino acids. CDR3 DNA: TGTGCCTGTGACACACTGGGGGATAACCGGGATAAACTCATCTTT. Translation gives CACDTLGDNRDKLIF.

The table lists this clone with a few counts. The protein recorded in TCRdb matches a much larger clone and deviates from this DNA's translation at residue 9, suggesting a read error; the protein here is obtained by translating the DNA. The chain recombines TRDV2 with TRDJ1; D might be TRDD3 (6 bases). TCRdb offers no J gene call, so here the DNA was matched to germline to obtain one. Germline V gene lookup returns CDR1 GEAIGNYY and CDR2 EKD. This CDR3 has 17 amino acids. V was trimmed by 0 bases and J by 7 bases, leaving 23 bases between them. CDR3 protein: CACDTGDGEYAGAKLIF. The DNA of the CDR3 is TGTGCCTGTGACACCGGTGATGGGGAATACGCTGGGGCTAAACTCATCTTT.

This clone has a count of ten or more. The V and J genes are TRDV1 and TRDJ1; 11 nucleotides line up with TRDD3. The CDR3 runs to 24 residues. Germline V gene sequence: CDR1 TSWWSYY, CDR2 QGS. Unmatched junction bases numbered 29, after V lost 3 bases and J lost 2 bases. The CDR3, as DNA: TGTGCTCTTGGGGAGTCTTCTTCCTACGCCACGAGTACTGGGGGATATAGGGTGACCGATAAACTCATCTTT. It specifies CALGESSSYATSTGGYRVTDKLIF.

This clone was picked up a small number of times. A far larger clone differs by one base, so this is likely a read error. The same CDR3 also results from other DNA sequences found in this sample. The chain links TRDV1 to TRDJ1; 11 bases line up with TRDD3. TCRdb supplies no J gene; here it was assigned by aligning the nucleotide sequence to germline. Germline loops: CDR1 TSWWSYY, CDR2 QGS. The CDR3 runs 21 residues. The CDR3 sequence is CALGEQSLYWGIVGPSDKLIF. CDR3 DNA sequence: TGCGCTCTTGGGGAACAGAGCCTTTACTGGGGGATAGTGGGTCCTTCCGATAAACTCATCTTT.

Worth noting for this clone: TCRdb's protein for this DNA is that of a much larger clone and differs from the translation at residue 8, likely a read error; the protein shown is the DNA translation. This chain joins TRDV1 and TRDJ1; 10 bases agree with TRDD3. The J gene, absent from TCRdb, was called here by matching the DNA to germline. This CDR3 spans 24 amino acids. Germline V gene data show CDR1 as TSWWSYY and CDR2 as QGS. The junction had 36 bases not matched to a gene; V was cut back by 7 bases and J by 4 bases. The CDR3 DNA follows: TGTGCTCTTGCTTGGCATTCTCATTACTCTACGGGGGGATACGCTCCCCAGAAGCACGATAAACTCATCTTT. As protein: CALAWHSHYSTGGYAPQKHDKLIF.